This T cell receptor beta chain was recovered during a study of molecular identifiers for immune sequencing clone quantification. The length of the CDR3 is 18 residues. Germline assignment: CDR1 SNHLY and CDR2 FYNNEI. V was shortened by 9 bases and J by 6 bases, with 31 bases between the two germline ends. This clonotype came up many times. Naive CD8 T cells were FACS-sorted by CD8+CD4-CCR7+CD45RA+ markers. TCR libraries were built in bulk with a published protocol and specific TCR primers. Each CDR3 protein is one row after TCRdb ran MiXCR on the PCR reads. The sample records roughly 40,000 distinct CDR3 sequences, 24% being singletons.

This receptor was taken from a human donor in good health. Some libraries in this study had Jurkat cell RNA spiked in. The chain carries TRBV2 and TRBJ2-3, with D maybe TRBD1 (5 bases). The material sequenced was naive CD8+ T cells from blood, with Jurkat cell RNA spiked in. Subset here: FACS-sorted CD8+CD4-CCR7+CD45RA+ naive T cells. DNA for the CDR3: TGTGCCAGTCTTGAGACCGCGGCCAGGGCCCAGGCAGTGGATACGCAGTATTTT. This encodes CASLETAARAQAVDTQYF.